This T cell receptor beta chain appears in the sequencing data of a study of blood T cell repertoires in COVID-19. As processed by the authors: Estimation of nucleated cell counts relied on the amplification of reference gene primers. Here immunoSEQ multiplex PCR was the method, and the copy in TCRdb shows in-frame clones only, minus some. V, J and clone size reflect that table, while D and trimming were determined from the DNA. Of approximately 260,000 clones listed, 75% to 90% are singletons. There are 18 residues in the CDR3. Trimming at V came to 4 bases and at J to 3 bases, leaving 10 bases not matched to a gene. CDR1 is LGHNA and CDR2 is YSLEER in the germline V gene.

This TCR derives from a woman between 70 and 85 years old with COVID-19, enrolled during active disease. The gene calls are TRBV4-3 and TRBJ2-2, with 11 bases fitting TRBD2. Material: peripheral blood. CDR3 nucleotides: TGCGCCAGCAGCCCGGGACAGACTAGCGGGGATTACACCGGGGAGCTGTTTTTT. It is translated as CASSPGQTSGDYTGELFF.